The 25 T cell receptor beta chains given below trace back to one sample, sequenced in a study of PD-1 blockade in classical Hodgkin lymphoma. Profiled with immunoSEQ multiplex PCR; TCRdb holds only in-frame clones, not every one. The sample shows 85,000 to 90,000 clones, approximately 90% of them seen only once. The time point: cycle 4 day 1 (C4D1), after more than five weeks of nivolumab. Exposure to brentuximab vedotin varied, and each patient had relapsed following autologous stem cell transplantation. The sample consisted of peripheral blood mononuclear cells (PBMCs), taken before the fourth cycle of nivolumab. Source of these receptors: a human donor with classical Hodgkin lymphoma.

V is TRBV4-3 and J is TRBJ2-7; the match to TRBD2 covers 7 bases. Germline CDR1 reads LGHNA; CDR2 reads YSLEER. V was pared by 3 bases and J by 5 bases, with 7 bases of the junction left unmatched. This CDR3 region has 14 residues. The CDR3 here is CASSHLGGNDEQYF. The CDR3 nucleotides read TGCGCCAGCAGCCATCTCGGGGGGAACGACGAGCAGTACTTC.

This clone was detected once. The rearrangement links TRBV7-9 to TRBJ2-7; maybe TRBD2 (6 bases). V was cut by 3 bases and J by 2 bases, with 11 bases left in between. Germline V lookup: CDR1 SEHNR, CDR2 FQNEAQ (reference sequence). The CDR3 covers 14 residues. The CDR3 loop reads CASSLRGLPYEQYF. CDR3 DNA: TGTGCCAGCAGCTTGCGGGGTCTTCCCTACGAGCAGTACTTC.

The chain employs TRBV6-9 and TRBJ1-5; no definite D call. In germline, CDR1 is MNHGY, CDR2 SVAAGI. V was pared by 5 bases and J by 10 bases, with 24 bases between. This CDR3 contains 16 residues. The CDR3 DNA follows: TGTGCCAGCAGTCCGGCTGAGTGTCTCCGCCTGCTACCCCAGCATTTT. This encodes CASSPAECLRLLPQHF.

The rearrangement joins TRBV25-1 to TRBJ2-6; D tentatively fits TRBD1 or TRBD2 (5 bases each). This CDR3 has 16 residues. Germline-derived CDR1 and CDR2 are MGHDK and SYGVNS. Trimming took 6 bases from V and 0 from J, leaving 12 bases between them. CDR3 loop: CASRGPVYSGANVLTF. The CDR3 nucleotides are TGTGCCAGCAGGGGACCCGTTTACTCTGGGGCCAACGTCCTGACTTTC.

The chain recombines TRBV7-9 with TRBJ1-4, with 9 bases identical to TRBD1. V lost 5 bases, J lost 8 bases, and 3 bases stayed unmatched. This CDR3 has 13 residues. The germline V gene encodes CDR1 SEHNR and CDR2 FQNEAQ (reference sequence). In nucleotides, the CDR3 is TGTGCCAGCAGCCCGGACAGGGGAGAAAAACTGTTTTTT. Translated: CASSPDRGEKLFF.

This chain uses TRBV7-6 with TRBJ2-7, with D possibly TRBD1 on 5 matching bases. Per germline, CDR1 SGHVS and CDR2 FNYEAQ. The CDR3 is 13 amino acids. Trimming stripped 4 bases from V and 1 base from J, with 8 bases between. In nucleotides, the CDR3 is TGTGCCAGCAGCTCCCGGACATCCTACGAGCAGTACTTC. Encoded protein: CASSSRTSYEQYF.

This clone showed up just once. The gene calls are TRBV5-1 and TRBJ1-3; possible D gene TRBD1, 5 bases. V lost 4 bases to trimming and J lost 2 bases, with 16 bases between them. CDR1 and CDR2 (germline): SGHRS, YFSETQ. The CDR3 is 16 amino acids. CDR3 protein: CASSPLGPGTGNTIYF. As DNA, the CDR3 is TGCGCCAGCAGCCCCCTGGGGCCGGGAACTGGAAACACCATATATTTT.

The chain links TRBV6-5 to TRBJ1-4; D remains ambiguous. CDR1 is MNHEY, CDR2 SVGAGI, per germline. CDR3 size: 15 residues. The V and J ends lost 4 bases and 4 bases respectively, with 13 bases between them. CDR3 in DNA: TGTGCCAGCAGTTCTAGGTCCAGCCTTAATGAAAAACTGTTTTTT. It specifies CASSSRSSLNEKLFF.

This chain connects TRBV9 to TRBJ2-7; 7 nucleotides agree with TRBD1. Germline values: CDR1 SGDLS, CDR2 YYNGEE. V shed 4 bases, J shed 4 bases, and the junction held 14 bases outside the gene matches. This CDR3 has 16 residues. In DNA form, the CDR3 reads TGTGCCAGCAGCCCAAACGAGGGACAGCTCGGATACGAGCAGTACTTC. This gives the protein CASSPNEGQLGYEQYF.

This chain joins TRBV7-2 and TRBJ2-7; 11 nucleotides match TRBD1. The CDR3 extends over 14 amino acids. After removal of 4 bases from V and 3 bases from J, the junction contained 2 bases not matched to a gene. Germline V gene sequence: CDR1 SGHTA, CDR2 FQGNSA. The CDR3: CASSSGTGGYEQYF. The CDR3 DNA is TGTGCCAGCAGCTCTGGGACAGGGGGCTACGAGCAGTACTTC.

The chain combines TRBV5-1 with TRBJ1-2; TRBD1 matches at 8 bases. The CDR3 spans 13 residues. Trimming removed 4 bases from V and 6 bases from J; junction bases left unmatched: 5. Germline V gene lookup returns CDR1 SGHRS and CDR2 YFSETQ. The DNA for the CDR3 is TGCGCCAGCAGCAAGGACAGGGCCCATGGCTACACCTTC. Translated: CASSKDRAHGYTF.

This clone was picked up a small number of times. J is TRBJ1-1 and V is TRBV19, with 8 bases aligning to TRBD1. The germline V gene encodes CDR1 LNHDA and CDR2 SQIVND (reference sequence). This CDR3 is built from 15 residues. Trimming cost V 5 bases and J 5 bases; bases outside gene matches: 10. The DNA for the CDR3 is TGTGCCAGTAGTGGACCGACAGGGGCCGAAACTGAAGCTTTCTTT. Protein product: CASSGPTGAETEAFF.

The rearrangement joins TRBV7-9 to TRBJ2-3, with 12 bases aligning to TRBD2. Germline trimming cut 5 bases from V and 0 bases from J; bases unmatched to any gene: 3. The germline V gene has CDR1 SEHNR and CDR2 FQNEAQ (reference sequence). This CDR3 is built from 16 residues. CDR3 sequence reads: CASSVLAGGSTDTQYF. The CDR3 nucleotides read TGTGCCAGCAGCGTACTAGCGGGGGGAAGCACAGATACGCAGTATTTT.

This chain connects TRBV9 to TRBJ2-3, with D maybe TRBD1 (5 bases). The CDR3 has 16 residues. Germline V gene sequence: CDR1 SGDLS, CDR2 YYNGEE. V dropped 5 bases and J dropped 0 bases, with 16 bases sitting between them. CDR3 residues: CASSPSMGLSTDTQYF. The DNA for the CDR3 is TGTGCCAGCAGTCCCTCAATGGGGCTTAGCACAGATACGCAGTATTTT.

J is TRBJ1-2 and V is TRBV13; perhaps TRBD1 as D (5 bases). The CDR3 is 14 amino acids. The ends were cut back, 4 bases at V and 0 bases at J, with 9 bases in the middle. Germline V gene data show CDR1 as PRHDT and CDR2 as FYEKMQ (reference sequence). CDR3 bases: TGTGCCAGCAGCTCGACAGAAACTAACTATGGCTACACCTTC. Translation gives CASSSTETNYGYTF.

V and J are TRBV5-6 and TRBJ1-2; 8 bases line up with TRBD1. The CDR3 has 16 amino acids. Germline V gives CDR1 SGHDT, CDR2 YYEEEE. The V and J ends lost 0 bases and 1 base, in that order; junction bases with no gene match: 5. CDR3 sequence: CASSLEGTGDNYGYTF. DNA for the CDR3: TGTGCCAGCAGCTTGGAGGGGACAGGTGATAACTATGGCTACACCTTC.

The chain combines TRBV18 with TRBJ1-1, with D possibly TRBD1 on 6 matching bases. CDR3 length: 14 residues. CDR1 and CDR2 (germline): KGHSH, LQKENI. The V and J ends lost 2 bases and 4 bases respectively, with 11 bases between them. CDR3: CASSPGGRFTEAFF. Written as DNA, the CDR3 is TGTGCCAGCTCACCAGGGGGGCGCTTCACTGAAGCTTTCTTT.

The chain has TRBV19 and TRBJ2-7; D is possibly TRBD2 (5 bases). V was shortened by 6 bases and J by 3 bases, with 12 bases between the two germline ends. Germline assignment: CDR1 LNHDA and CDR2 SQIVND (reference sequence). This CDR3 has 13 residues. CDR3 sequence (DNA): TGTGCCAGTAGCCCCGGGATGGGCTACGAGCAGTACTTC. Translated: CASSPGMGYEQYF. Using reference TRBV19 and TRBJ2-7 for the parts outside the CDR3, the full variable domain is DGGITQSPKYLFRKEGQNVTLSCEQNLNHDAMYWYRQDPGQGLRLIYYSQIVNDFQKGDIAEGYSVSREKKESFPLTVTSAQKNPTAFYLCASSPGMGYEQYFGPGTRLTVT.

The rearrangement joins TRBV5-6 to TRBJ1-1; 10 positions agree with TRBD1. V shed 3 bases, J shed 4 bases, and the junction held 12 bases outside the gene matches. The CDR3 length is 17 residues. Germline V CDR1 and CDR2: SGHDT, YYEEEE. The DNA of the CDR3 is TGTGCCAGCAGCTGGGACAGGGGCGCGTTAAGGGTCACTGAAGCTTTCTTT. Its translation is CASSWDRGALRVTEAFF.

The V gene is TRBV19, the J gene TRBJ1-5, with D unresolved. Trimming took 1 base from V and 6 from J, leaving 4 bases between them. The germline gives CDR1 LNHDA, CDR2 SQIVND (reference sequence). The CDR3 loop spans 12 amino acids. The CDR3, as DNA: TGTGCCAGTAGTATAGGCGGTCAGCCCCAGCATTTT. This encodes CASSIGGQPQHF.

As DNA, the CDR3 is TGTGCCAGCAGCCCGGGACAGGGCTACGAGCAGTACTTC. This translates into CASSPGQGYEQYF. The chain recombines TRBV11-2 with TRBJ2-7; the match to TRBD1 covers 9 bases. This CDR3 contains 13 residues. Germline-derived CDR1 and CDR2 are SGHAT and FQNNGV. The J segment lost 3 bases and the V segment lost 5 bases, leaving 2 bases of the junction unmatched.

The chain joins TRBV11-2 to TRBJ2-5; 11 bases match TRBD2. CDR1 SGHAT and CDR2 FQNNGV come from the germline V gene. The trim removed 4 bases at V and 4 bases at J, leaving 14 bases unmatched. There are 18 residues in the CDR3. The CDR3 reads CASSSTGLAVLKRETQYF. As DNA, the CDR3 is TGTGCCAGCAGCTCCACGGGACTAGCGGTACTGAAAAGAGAGACCCAGTACTTC.

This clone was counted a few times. The CDR3 coding sequence is TGTGCCAGCAGTCCGGGGACAGGCATTGAAGCTTTCTTT. This codes for CASSPGTGIEAFF. V and J are TRBV27 and TRBJ1-1; 8 bases line up with TRBD1. CDR1 and CDR2 (germline): MNHEY, SMNVEV (reference sequence). V lost 5 bases and J lost 7; bases outside the gene matches: 6. CDR3 length equals 13 residues.

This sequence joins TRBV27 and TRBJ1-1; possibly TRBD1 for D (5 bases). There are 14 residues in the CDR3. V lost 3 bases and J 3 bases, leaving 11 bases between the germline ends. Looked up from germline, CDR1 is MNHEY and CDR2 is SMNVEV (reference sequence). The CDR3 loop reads CASSFGWGYTEAFF. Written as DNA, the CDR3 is TGTGCCAGCAGTTTTGGTTGGGGGTACACTGAAGCTTTCTTT.

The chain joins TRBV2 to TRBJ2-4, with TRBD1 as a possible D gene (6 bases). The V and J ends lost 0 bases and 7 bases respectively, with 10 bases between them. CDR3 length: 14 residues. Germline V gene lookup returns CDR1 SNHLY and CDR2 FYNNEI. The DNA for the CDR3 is TGTGCCAGCAGTGAAGCCAGGGGATTGAACATTCAGTACTTC. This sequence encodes CASSEARGLNIQYF.